Reported below is one TCR beta chain. This specimen belongs to a study of blood T cell repertoires in COVID-19. CDR1 SGDLS and CDR2 YYNGEE come from the germline V gene. There are 16 residues in the CDR3. The V gene end was trimmed by 4 bases and the J gene end by 0 bases; junction bases not matched to a gene: 7. Repertoires were generated with immunoSEQ multiplex PCR, while TCRdb's copy carries only in-frame clones and drops some. The table includes about 670,000 clones, more than 80% detected once. The chain couples TRBV9 to TRBJ2-3, with 8 positions matching TRBD2. Sequenced input: peripheral blood. This clonotype was obtained from a young woman with acute or convalescent COVID-19. CDR3 in amino acids: CASSTLGGGSTDTQYF. In DNA form, the CDR3 reads TGTGCCAGCAGCACCCTTGGCGGGGGGAGCACAGATACGCAGTATTTT.